The 8 T cell receptor beta chains below all came from one sample that was sequenced in a study of identical twins. TCRdb itself ran the 5' RACE reads through MiXCR, one entry per CDR3 protein. There are about 240,000 distinct CDR3 sequences in the sample; over 9.5% occur only once, and roughly 4% lies in the top ten. The data were also submitted as part of a second study, on yellow fever vaccine responses in identical twins.

Sequencing was performed on memory (CD45RO+) T cells sorted from blood. All receptors derive from a woman aged 18-29 years in good health.

This clonotype was recorded a few times. The rearrangement uses TRBV5-1 and TRBJ2-5; the match to TRBD2 covers 7 bases. This CDR3 is 15 amino acids long. Trimming at V came to 1 base and at J to 4 bases, leaving 7 bases not matched to a gene. Germline-derived CDR1 and CDR2 are SGHRS and YFSETQ. The chain's CDR3 is CASSLNAGVGETQYF. Here the CDR3 DNA reads TGCGCCAGCAGCTTGAACGCGGGGGTTGGAGAGACCCAGTACTTC.

This clonotype appeared many times. The chain combines TRBV28 with TRBJ2-7; D is unclear. The V end lost 10 bases, the J end lost 5 bases, and 12 bases lay between the germline ends. In germline, CDR1 is MDHEN, CDR2 SYDVKM. The CDR3 loop spans 11 amino acids. CDR3 in amino acids: CAKEVPHEQYF. CDR3 sequence (DNA): TGTGCCAAAGAGGTTCCCCACGAGCAGTACTTC. Looking up the rest from reference TRBV28 and TRBJ2-7 gives the full variable domain: DVKVTQSSRYLVKRTGEKVFLECVQDMDHENMFWYRQDPGLGLRLIYFSYDVKMKEKGDIPEGYSVSREKKERFSLILESASTNQTSMYLCAKEVPHEQYFGPGTRLTVT.

The chain joins TRBV6-1 to TRBJ1-1; D is unresolved. The CDR3 spans 14 residues. Germline-derived CDR1 and CDR2 are MNHNS and SASEGT. V lost 7 bases, J lost 5 bases, and 17 bases lay in between. The CDR3 nucleotides are TGTGCCAGCATCCAAAATTGGCCCGGGACTGAAGCTTTCTTT. Translation: CASIQNWPGTEAFF.

This chain uses TRBV7-2 with TRBJ2-7, with D uncertain. Germline assignment: CDR1 SGHTA and CDR2 FQGNSA. V was cut by 1 base and J by 0 bases, with 10 bases left in between. The CDR3 sequence is 15 residues long. CDR3 nucleotides: TGTGCCAGCAGCTTAGGGCCTGGAGCCTCCTACGAGCAGTACTTC. Amino acids: CASSLGPGASYEQYF.

Ten or more counts support this clonotype. The DNA for the CDR3 is TGTGCCAGCAGTGACAGACAGCGGTACACCGGGGAGCTGTTTTTT. It specifies CASSDRQRYTGELFF. The chain recombines TRBV6-1 with TRBJ2-2; D might be TRBD1 or TRBD2, each matching 5 bases. V was shortened by 3 bases and J by 3 bases, with 11 bases between the two germline ends. Germline CDR1 MNHNS, CDR2 SASEGT. This CDR3 comprises 15 residues.

This chain uses TRBV20-1 with TRBJ2-7, with D uncertain. The germline CDR1 and CDR2 sequences are DFQATT and SNEGSKA (reference sequence). There are 12 residues in the CDR3. V shed 4 bases and J shed 3 bases, with 10 bases lying between them. The CDR3 reads CSATKSLYEQYF. Written as DNA, the CDR3 is TGCAGTGCTACCAAGTCCCTCTACGAGCAGTACTTC.

The chain is built from TRBV5-1 and TRBJ2-1; 10 bases line up with TRBD2. V lost 0 bases and J lost 10; bases outside the gene matches: 10. The V gene's germline CDR1 is SGHRS and CDR2 YFSETQ. This CDR3 comprises 16 residues. The CDR3 DNA is TGCGCCAGCAGCTTGGGCCTAGCGGGAGAGATGGGAGAGCAGTTCTTC. Translating gives CASSLGLAGEMGEQFF.

The CDR3 coding sequence is TGTGCCAGCAGTGAGACTAGCGGGAGGGCCCGGCAGTTCTTC. It is translated as CASSETSGRARQFF. V is TRBV6-2 or TRBV6-3 and J is TRBJ2-1, with TRBD2 matching 14 bases. Germline assignment: CDR1 MNHEY and CDR2 SVGEGT. The CDR3 extends over 14 amino acids. The junction had 6 bases not matched to a gene; V was cut back by 5 bases and J by 12 bases.